This T cell receptor (beta chain) was identified in a study of T-cell memory formation after mild COVID-19. This clonotype was recorded many times. One entry per CDR3 protein, called by TCRdb with MiXCR from the 5' RACE reads. This table has about 340,000 distinct CDR3 sequences, about a sixth appearing once. The CDR3 totals 16 residues. Losses at the gene ends were 1 base for V and 4 bases for J; bases not matched to a gene: 7. CDR1 and CDR2 from the germline V gene are SGHTA and FQGNSA. The chain uses TRBV7-2 and TRBJ2-7, with TRBD1 matching 10 bases. Material for sequencing was PBMCs or a T cell subset sorted from them (not recorded which). The receptor's source is a man between 18 and 35 years old who had mild COVID-19 (a few samples of this study predate the infection). Cell type and time point are not known. The chain's CDR3 is CASSLVGGQGLYEQYF. For the CDR3, the DNA is TGTGCCAGCAGCTTAGTAGGGGGACAGGGGCTATACGAGCAGTACTTC.